This T cell receptor beta chain was captured in a study of T cell repertoires in ileal Crohn's disease. Across the whole study: Every patient was operated on for stricturing (about 60%) or penetrating (approximately 40%) complications. Whole-study findings and limits: Active smokers at surgery had more clonal expansions than non-smokers. All patients with clonality above 26.8% had endoscopic recurrence. Sorted CD8 T cells held more high-frequency clones than CD4.

The assay was immunoSEQ multiplex PCR, and TCRdb's table has in-frame clones only and misses some. In the table there are roughly 13,000 clones, around 90% of which are singletons. About this clone itself: Its target is unknown.

CDR3 length: 14 amino acids. The V gene's germline CDR1 is MNHNS and CDR2 SASEGT. The V end lost 3 bases, the J end lost 2 bases, and 8 bases lay between the germline ends. The sequence derives from an adult with Crohn's disease. This sequence joins TRBV6-1 and TRBJ1-5, with D unresolved. Sequenced: ileal tissue. CDR3 loop: CASSERAGNQPQHF. The CDR3, as DNA: TGTGCCAGCAGTGAGAGGGCAGGCAATCAGCCCCAGCATTTT.